This T cell receptor beta chain was captured by sequencing in a study of T cells in Graves' hyperthyroidism and ophthalmopathy. The study's findings and limits: Ophthalmopathy was distinguished from stable hyperthyroidism by 13 V-J signatures.

TCR beta CDR3 regions were amplified from RNA transcripts. The study used the HTBI primer set for a first-round RT-PCR of the TCR CDR3. TCRdb fed the multiplex PCR reads into MiXCR, producing one record per CDR3 protein. The sample has some 300,000 distinct CDR3 sequences; about 14% are singletons. Initially, at the first diagnosis of hyperthyroidism and before any ophthalmopathy symptoms, blood was sampled. This clonotype was detected ten times or more. Its antigen is currently unknown. Sample: blood. The TCR originated in a woman aged 25 to 45 with Graves' hyperthyroidism that later progressed to Graves' ophthalmopathy.

This CDR3 is CASSEAVLSYNEQFF. As DNA, the CDR3 is TGTGCCAGCAGCGAAGCGGTACTCTCCTACAATGAGCAGTTCTTC. The V and J genes are TRBV5-6 and TRBJ2-1, with TRBD2 as a possible D gene (5 bases). This CDR3 has 15 residues. Looked up from germline, CDR1 is SGHDT and CDR2 is YYEEEE. Deletions cut 4 bases from V and 0 bases from J, with 11 bases between.